What follows is one TCR beta chain and its context. What it recognizes is unknown. CDR1 is MGHRA and CDR2 is YSYEKL in the germline V gene. V was clipped by 3 bases and J by 2 bases; unmatched bases: 3. The length of the CDR3 is 16 residues. The data derive from a study of cytomegalovirus exposure and HLA in healthy donors. Study context: Earlier findings included approximately 120 million unique TCR beta sequences obtained from approximately 170 million T cells. Study-wide results and limits: Per a later analysis, 15,000 to 20,000 TCR beta sequences showed association with HLA alleles at 0.05 false discovery rate. Some highly shared sequence variants likely arose as a pipeline artifact. Later, an analysis found that common viral pathogens appeared to be linked with several of the most significant clusters.

Primers: 60 Vbeta forward and 13 Jbeta reverse. The table came from immunoSEQ multiplex PCR; TCRdb's copy has only in-frame clones and leaves some out. Among about 210,000 clones listed, about 79% were seen once. The TCR was taken from a male donor in good health and CMV-seronegative. The rearrangement joins TRBV4-1 to TRBJ2-3; 12 bases match TRBD2. Sequenced: PBMCs. CDR3 bases: TGCGCCAGCAGCCATACTAGCGGGGGGCTCACAGATACGCAGTATTTT. Translation: CASSHTSGGLTDTQYF.